Listed below are T cell receptor beta chains from one sample, sequenced in a study of cytomegalovirus exposure and HLA in healthy donors. The assay was immunoSEQ multiplex PCR, and TCRdb's table has in-frame clones only and misses some. The sample shows 170,000 or so clones, 70% to 85% of them seen only once. The sample comprised PBMCs. These TCRs come from a man aged 50 to 60 in good health and CMV-seropositive. CDR3s include the opening cysteine and the closing phenylalanine or tryptophan. D genes are given only for firm matches. Not all rows give a size; the values are once, few, many and, for expanded clones, a class.

clone size,J gene,D gene,V gene,CDR3 DNA,CDR3 protein
NA,TRBJ2-2,TRBD1,TRBV6-6,TGTGCCAGCAGTTACAACCGGGACAGGGCCACCGGGGAGCTGTTTTTT,CASSYNRDRATGELFF
NA,TRBJ1-4,TRBD1,TRBV5-1,TGCGCCAGCAGCTTAAGGACAGGGGGCGCTGGTGAAAAACTGTTTTTT,CASSLRTGGAGEKLFF
NA,TRBJ1-1,TRBD1,TRBV7-8,TGTGCCAGCAGCTGGACAGGGGGGAACACTGAAGCTTTCTTT,CASSWTGGNTEAFF
once,TRBJ1-3,NA,TRBV19,TGTGCCAGTAGTATCGACTCGTACTCTGGAAACACCATATATTTT,CASSIDSYSGNTIYF
NA,TRBJ2-7,TRBD1,TRBV7-3,TGTGCCAGCAGCCCACAGGGGAACTCCTACGAGCAGTACTTC,CASSPQGNSYEQYF
NA,TRBJ1-4,NA,TRBV11-2,TGTGCCAGCAGCTTAGATGGGCTTCCTAATGAAAAACTGTTTTTT,CASSLDGLPNEKLFF
NA,TRBJ2-2,TRBD1,TRBV29-1,TGCAGCTTCAGACAGGGTGTAAACACCGGGGAGCTGTTTTTT,CSFRQGVNTGELFF
NA,TRBJ1-2,NA,TRBV5-4,TGTGCCAGCAGCTTGGCCCCCGGGGCGGGAGAGGGCTACACCTTC,CASSLAPGAGEGYTF
NA,TRBJ2-7,NA,TRBV4-1,TGCGCCAGCAGCCGAGAAGGTGGGCAGGGAATCCTCTACGAGCAGTACTTC,CASSREGGQGILYEQYF
NA,TRBJ2-3,NA,TRBV11-2,TGTGCCGGCAGCTTACGTGGAGCAGAAACAGATACGCAGTATTTT,CAGSLRGAETDTQYF
NA,TRBJ2-7,TRBD1,TRBV5-1,TGCGCCAGCAGCTGGACAGGGACCTACGAGCAGTACTTC,CASSWTGTYEQYF
NA,TRBJ2-3,NA,TRBV27,TGTGCCAGCAGTCAGGGGCCACCAAGGGATACGCAGTATTTT,CASSQGPPRDTQYF
NA,TRBJ2-2,TRBD2,TRBV5-1,TGCGCCAGCAGCGCCCTACTAGCGGGAGAAGCCGGGGAGCTGTTTTTT,CASSALLAGEAGELFF
NA,TRBJ1-2,NA,TRBV5-1,TGCGCCAGCAGCTTGGAACGCATCTCTCGAGATGGCTACACCTTC,CASSLERISRDGYTF
NA,TRBJ2-2,TRBD1,TRBV7-3,TGTGCCAGCAGCTCGGGACAGGGATCGAGGACCGGGGAGCTGTTTTTT,CASSSGQGSRTGELFF
NA,TRBJ2-7,NA,TRBV7-9,TGTGCCAGCAGCTCCCCACCCGGTCAGACTCCCTACGAGCAGTACTTC,CASSSPPGQTPYEQYF
NA,TRBJ1-3,NA,TRBV9,TGTGCCAGCAGCGTCTCCGGGGGGCCGTCTGGAAACACCATATATTTT,CASSVSGGPSGNTIYF
NA,TRBJ2-6,NA,TRBV7-9,TGTGCCAGCAGCTTATGGGTAGGGCGGGAATCTGGGGCCAACGTCCTGACTTTC,CASSLWVGRESGANVLTF
NA,TRBJ2-3,TRBD2,TRBV15,TGTGCCACCAGCCTGACTAGCGGAGCGATAGATACGCAGTATTTT,CATSLTSGAIDTQYF
NA,TRBJ2-1,NA,TRBV9,TGTGCCAGCAGCGTAGCTCTTTTCCCGACTAGAGAGAATGAGCAGTTCTTC,CASSVALFPTRENEQFF
few,TRBJ2-7,TRBD1,TRBV5-1,TGCGCCAGCAGCTTATGGGCGACGGGACAGGGAAGGGCCTACGAGCAGTACTTC,CASSLWATGQGRAYEQYF
NA,TRBJ1-1,NA,TRBV5-1,TGCGCCAGCAGCTCACGGGCCTCCCCGAACATGCCGGGGACTGAAGCTTTCTTT,CASSSRASPNMPGTEAFF
NA,TRBJ1-5,NA,TRBV7-9,TGTGCCAGTCGGGGGGAACAGGACAATCAGCCCCAGCATTTT,CASRGEQDNQPQHF
NA,TRBJ1-4,NA,TRBV6-6,TGTGCCAGCAGCGTTCAGTTGCTCGGAGATGAAAAACTGTTTTTT,CASSVQLLGDEKLFF
NA,TRBJ2-1,NA,TRBV7-9,TGTGCCAGCAGCGGCGAGATAGGGAGGCGCACCCACAATGAGCAGTTCTTC,CASSGEIGRRTHNEQFF
NA,TRBJ2-2,TRBD1,TRBV7-6,TGTGCCAGCAGCACCGGGACAGCCCCCGGGGAGCTGTTTTTT,CASSTGTAPGELFF
once,TRBJ1-1,NA,TRBV5-8,TGTGCCAGCAGCTGGACGCGGGTTCTCGAAGCTTTCTTT,CASSWTRVLEAFF
NA,TRBJ1-2,TRBD1,TRBV7-9,TGTGCCAGCAGCTTCGGGACAGGGGGTGGCTACACCTTC,CASSFGTGGGYTF
NA,TRBJ1-6,NA,TRBV11-3,TGTGCCAGCAGCCCTCCCCCCCTAGGCAATTCACCCCTCCACTTT,CASSPPPLGNSPLHF
few,TRBJ1-1,TRBD1,TRBV10-2,TGCGCCAGCAGAGGCGTACAGGGGGTGTCCACTGAAGCTTTCTTT,CASRGVQGVSTEAFF
NA,TRBJ1-1,TRBD1,TRBV7-6,TGTGCCAGCAGACAAGGGGGCATTTACACTGAAGCTTTCTTT,CASRQGGIYTEAFF
few,TRBJ1-6,NA,TRBV19,TGTGCCACTACAGGCGCATTAAATTCACCCCTCCACTTT,CATTGALNSPLHF
NA,TRBJ2-1,TRBD2,TRBV7-9,TGTGCCAGCAGCTTCCTAGCGGGAGGGATCGATGAGCAGTTCTTC,CASSFLAGGIDEQFF
NA,TRBJ2-3,NA,TRBV5-1,TGCGCCAGCAGCTTGGGACACACAGATACGCAGTATTTT,CASSLGHTDTQYF
NA,TRBJ1-1,NA,TRBV10-2,TGCGCCAGCAGTGAGTCGACGGGATCGAACACTGAAGCTTTCTTT,CASSESTGSNTEAFF
few,TRBJ2-2,TRBD1,TRBV19,TGTGCCAGTTCCCGGGACAGTTCGAACACCGGGGAGCTGTTTTTT,CASSRDSSNTGELFF
NA,TRBJ2-1,TRBD2,TRBV10-3,TGTGCCCTCCAGGGAGCGGGGGGAGATGAGCAGTTCTTC,CALQGAGGDEQFF
NA,TRBJ2-3,NA,TRBV7-8,TGTGCCAGCAGCTTAGGTCGCAGGGGTGGAGATACGCAGTATTTT,CASSLGRRGGDTQYF
NA,TRBJ1-3,NA,TRBV6-1,TGTGCCAGCAGTAGAGACATGGCTGGAAACACCATATATTTT,CASSRDMAGNTIYF
NA,TRBJ2-1,TRBD2,TRBV15,TGTGCCACCAGCACCAACCGACTAGCGGGAGGCCTCGAGATCAATGAGCAGTTCTTC,CATSTNRLAGGLEINEQFF
once,TRBJ1-2,TRBD1,TRBV10-3,TGTGCCACCAAACGGGCCAGGGGGGATGGCTACACCTTC,CATKRARGDGYTF
NA,TRBJ1-5,NA,TRBV30,TGTGCCTGGAGTGTCGGGGTTCTGCAGCCCCAGCATTTT,CAWSVGVLQPQHF
NA,TRBJ2-2,TRBD2,TRBV2,TGTGCCAGCGCTACTACTAGCGGCGGGGAGCTGTTTTTT,CASATTSGGELFF
NA,TRBJ1-2,TRBD1,TRBV2,TGTGCCAGCAGTTGGACAGGAGCAAGCTACACCTTC,CASSWTGASYTF
once,TRBJ2-3,TRBD2,TRBV7-3,TGTGCCAGCAGCTTATCGGCGGGGGGGATCACAGATACGCAGTATTTT,CASSLSAGGITDTQYF
NA,TRBJ2-2,TRBD1,TRBV2,TGTGCCAGCAGGGGACAGGGAGTTCACGGGGAGCTGTTTTTT,CASRGQGVHGELFF
once,TRBJ2-1,TRBD2,TRBV11-2,TGTGCCAGCAGCTTAGATGGTAGCGGGTACAATGAGCAGTTCTTC,CASSLDGSGYNEQFF
NA,TRBJ1-2,TRBD1,TRBV7-9,TGTGCCAGCAGCCCCGGGACAGGAAGTGATGGCTACACCTTC,CASSPGTGSDGYTF
NA,TRBJ1-6,NA,TRBV5-6,TGTGCCAGCAGCTTGCCCCAGGGGACCGATAATTCACCCCTCCACTTT,CASSLPQGTDNSPLHF
NA,TRBJ2-1,NA,TRBV7-8,TGTGCCAGCAGCATTAGCGGCGGAAATTTAAACTGGAACAATGAGCAGTTCTTC,CASSISGGNLNWNNEQFF